Given below is one TCR beta chain in context. This clonotype was found many times. Its antigen specificity is not known. No much larger clone exists at a distance of one base, and base qualities are not known. Unmatched junction bases come to 14, with V trimmed by 3 bases and J by 5 bases. The germline V gene (reference sequence) specifies DFQATT as CDR1 and SNEGSKA as CDR2. The CDR3 holds 16 amino acids from the cysteine to the phenylalanine. Only the CDR3 part of the read is kept: 48 bases, read in frame from the first base. Library method: multiplex PCR. TCRdb records Illumina HiSeq 4000 as the sequencer. To build TCR beta libraries, CDR3 regions were amplified by Arm-PCR using iRepertoire HTBI primers. Before sequencing, the PCR products underwent gel purification. On the authors' methods: A total of around 66 TRBV and some 15 TRBJ segments were identified across samples and were used for gene usage analysis of CDR3 amino acid clonotypes. COPE and FqMerger were used to merge the filtered high-quality paired reads into contigs. BLAST was used to align contigs to the IMGT TRBV, TRBD and TRBJ reference genes, and CDR3 was defined following IMGT. Highly expanded clones were defined as clonotypes with a frequency above 0.1%. Shannon entropy served as the measure of repertoire diversity, while the Gini coefficient captured V-J evenness. A clonotype found in more than one individual was treated as public. TCRdb reprocessed the public reads (quality trimming at Q25 with fastp, clone calling with MiXCR) and kept in-frame beta chains. One record per CDR3 amino acid sequence lists the most common genes and DNA. TCRdb, not the original authors, processed these V and J calls. The table for this sample lists more than 300,000 distinct CDR3 sequences; approximately 23% of them were counted only once. The top ten hold approximately 27% of the sample.

The entry originates in a study of regulatory T cells in long-lasting Graves disease (dated by TCRdb to about 2021). For the wider study: To count as having persistent Graves' disease, a patient had to have received antithyroid drug treatment for over 5 years with TSH receptor autoantibodies remaining persistently positive. Patients with persistent Graves' disease were compared with patients with newly diagnosed Graves' disease using TCR sequencing and RNA sequencing of peripheral blood. The study was conducted in China and was registered as a clinical trial. TCR sequencing covered some 13 persistent and 20 newly diagnosed Graves' disease patients, 33 samples in total. On average, persistent Graves' disease patients in the clinical cohort had been on antithyroid drugs for approximately ten years.

According to the study, the label for this sample's time point signals: persistent/refractory GD, antithyroid drugs over 5 years with positive TRAb. RNA was extracted from PBMCs in TRIzol for both TCR sequencing and RNA sequencing. Graves' disease was diagnosed according to American Thyroid Association guidelines. Patients were recruited from an endocrinology department in Xi'an, China. Each patient gave approximately 9 milliliters of peripheral blood, collected in an EDTA anticoagulant tube. Ficoll Paque Plus density gradient separation was used to isolate PBMCs, and no further T cell sorting was performed. An Agilent 2100 Bioanalyzer and agarose gel were used to check RNA quality, while a NanoDrop 2000 measured RNA concentration. General conclusions and limits of the study: Persistent disease showed preferential use of TRBV28, TRBJ1-2 and TRBJ2-5, whereas newly diagnosed disease favored TRBV20-1 and TRBJ2-1. Sequencing and analysis were restricted to the TCR beta chain. The study examined only peripheral blood because the primary lesion, thyroid tissue, could not be accessed. More public clonotypes were shared among persistent patients (roughly 2,700) than among newly diagnosed patients (roughly 1,000). The small sample size was acknowledged by the authors as a limitation that may reduce accuracy. Persistent Graves' disease patients showed lower TCR Shannon entropy and fewer highly expanded clones than newly diagnosed patients, suggesting clonal expansion.

Recombination linked TRBV20-1 to TRBJ2-5, with 8 central nucleotides matching TRBD2. The material sequenced was peripheral blood mononuclear cells (PBMCs), taken when the disease was refractory, from a patient treated with antithyroid drugs. This TCR was sampled from a woman aged 40 to 50 with Graves disease. Donor details come from another sample of the same person, matched by shared clones. The base sequence is TGCAGTGCTAGTCCCACCGGGACTAGTAGGGTCGAGACCCAGTACTTC. Its product reads: CSASPTGTSRVETQYF.